This record concerns one T cell receptor (beta chain) sequence. What it binds is not known. The data are from a study of shared clonotypes between healthy human individuals. Generated by immunoSEQ multiplex PCR, the TCRdb table keeps only in-frame clones and is missing some. This table holds roughly 700,000 clones, 74% found once. Study-level points and caveats: Compared with memory subsets, naive subsets generally had larger estimated richness.

CDR1 SGHVS and CDR2 FQNEAQ come from the germline V gene. This CDR3 comprises 14 residues. V was shortened by 1 base and J by 1 base, with 7 bases between the two germline ends. The chain uses TRBV7-8 and TRBJ1-1; no clear D gene. Material for sequencing was memory CD4+ T cells sorted from blood. The subset denotes: CD45RA-negative fraction. The TCR originated in a woman in her 30s in good health. For the CDR3, the DNA is TGTGCCAGCAGCTTAGTGTGGGGGAACACTGAAGCTTTCTTT. Its protein product is CASSLVWGNTEAFF.